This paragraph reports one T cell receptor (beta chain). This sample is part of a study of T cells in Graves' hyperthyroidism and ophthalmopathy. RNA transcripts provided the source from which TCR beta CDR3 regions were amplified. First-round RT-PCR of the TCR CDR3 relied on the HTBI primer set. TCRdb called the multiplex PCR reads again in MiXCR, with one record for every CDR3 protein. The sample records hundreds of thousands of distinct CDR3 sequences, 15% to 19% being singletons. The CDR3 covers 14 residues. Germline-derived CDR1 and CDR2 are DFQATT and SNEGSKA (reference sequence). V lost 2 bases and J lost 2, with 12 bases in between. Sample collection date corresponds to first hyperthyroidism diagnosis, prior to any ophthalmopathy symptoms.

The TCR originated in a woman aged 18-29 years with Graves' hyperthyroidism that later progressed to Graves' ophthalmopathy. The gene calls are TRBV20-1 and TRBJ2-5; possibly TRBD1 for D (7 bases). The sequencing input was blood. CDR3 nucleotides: TGCAGTGCTAGAAGCCCAGGGGGGCAAGAGACCCAGTACTTC. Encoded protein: CSARSPGGQETQYF.